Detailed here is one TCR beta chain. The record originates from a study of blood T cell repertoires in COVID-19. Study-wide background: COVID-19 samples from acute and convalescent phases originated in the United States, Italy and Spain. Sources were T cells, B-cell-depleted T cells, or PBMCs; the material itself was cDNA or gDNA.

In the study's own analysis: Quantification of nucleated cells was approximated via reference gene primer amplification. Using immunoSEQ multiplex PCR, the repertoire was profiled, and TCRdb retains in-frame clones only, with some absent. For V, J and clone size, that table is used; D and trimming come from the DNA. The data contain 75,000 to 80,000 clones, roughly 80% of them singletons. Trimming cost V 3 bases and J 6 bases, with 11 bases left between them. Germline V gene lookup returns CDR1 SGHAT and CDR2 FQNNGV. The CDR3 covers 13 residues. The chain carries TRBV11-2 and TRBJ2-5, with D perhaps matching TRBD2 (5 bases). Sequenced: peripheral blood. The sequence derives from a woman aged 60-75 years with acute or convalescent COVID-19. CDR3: CASSFGDVKTQYF. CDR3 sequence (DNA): TGTGCCAGCAGCTTCGGGGATGTAAAGACCCAGTACTTC. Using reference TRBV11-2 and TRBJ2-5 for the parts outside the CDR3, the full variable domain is EAGVAQSPRYKIIEKRQSVAFWCNPISGHATLYWYQQILGQGPKLLIQFQNNGVVDDSQLPKDRFSAERLKGVDSTLKIQPAKLEDSAVYLCASSFGDVKTQYFGPGTRLLVL.